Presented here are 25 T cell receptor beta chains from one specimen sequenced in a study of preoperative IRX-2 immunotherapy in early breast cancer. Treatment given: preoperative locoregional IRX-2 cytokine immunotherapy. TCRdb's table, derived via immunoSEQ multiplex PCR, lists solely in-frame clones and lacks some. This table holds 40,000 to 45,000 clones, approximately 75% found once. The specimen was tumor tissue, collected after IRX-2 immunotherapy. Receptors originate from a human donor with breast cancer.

CDR3 residues: CASSEKTGGAGEQYF. The CDR3 DNA follows: TGCGCCAGCAGTGAGAAAACAGGGGGCGCGGGCGAGCAGTACTTC. The rearrangement joins TRBV10-2 to TRBJ2-7; 9 nucleotides match TRBD1. CDR3 size: 15 residues. The germline V gene has CDR1 WSHSY and CDR2 SAAADI. V dropped 2 bases and J dropped 6; count of bases not matched to a gene: 8.

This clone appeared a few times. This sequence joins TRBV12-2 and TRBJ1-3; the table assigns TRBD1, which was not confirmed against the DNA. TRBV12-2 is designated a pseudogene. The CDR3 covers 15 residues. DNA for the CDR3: TGTGCCAGTTCTCCGGGACAGGGTGGAGGAAACACCATATATTTT. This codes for CASSPGQGGGNTIYF.

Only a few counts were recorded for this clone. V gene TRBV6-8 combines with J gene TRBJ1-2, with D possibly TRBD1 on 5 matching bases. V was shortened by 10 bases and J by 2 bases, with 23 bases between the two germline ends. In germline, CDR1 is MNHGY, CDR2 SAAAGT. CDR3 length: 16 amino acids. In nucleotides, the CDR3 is TGTGCCATCACCTGGGGCGGGGGGTCCGGAAACTATGGCTACACCTTC. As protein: CAITWGGGSGNYGYTF.

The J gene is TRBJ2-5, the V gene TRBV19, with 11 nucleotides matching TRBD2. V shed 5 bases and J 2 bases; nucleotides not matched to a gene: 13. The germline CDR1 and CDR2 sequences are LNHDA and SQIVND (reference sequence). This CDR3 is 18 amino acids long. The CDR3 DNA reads TGTGCCAGTAGTCCAAGCTATCGACTAGCGGGGCCTCAAGAGACCCAGTACTTC. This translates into CASSPSYRLAGPQETQYF.

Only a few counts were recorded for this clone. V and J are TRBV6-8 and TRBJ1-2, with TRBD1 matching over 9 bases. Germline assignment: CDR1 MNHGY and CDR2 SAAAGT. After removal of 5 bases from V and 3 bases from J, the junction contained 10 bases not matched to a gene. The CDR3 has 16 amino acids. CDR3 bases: TGTGCCAGCAGTGATGACAGGGGGGCGCTCCACTATGGCTACACCTTC. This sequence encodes CASSDDRGALHYGYTF.

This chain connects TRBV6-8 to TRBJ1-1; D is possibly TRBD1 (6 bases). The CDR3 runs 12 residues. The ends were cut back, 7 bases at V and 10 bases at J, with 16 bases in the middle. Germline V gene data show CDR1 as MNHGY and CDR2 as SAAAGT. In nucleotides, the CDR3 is TGTGCCAGCACCTCCTCGGACAGACGAGCTTTCTTT. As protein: CASTSSDRRAFF.

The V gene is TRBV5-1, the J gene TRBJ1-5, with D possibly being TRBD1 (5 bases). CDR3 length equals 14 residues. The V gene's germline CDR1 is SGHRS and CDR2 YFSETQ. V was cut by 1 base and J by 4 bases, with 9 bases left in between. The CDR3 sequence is CASSLRGGNQPQHF. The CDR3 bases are TGCGCCAGCAGCTTGAGGGGCGGGAATCAGCCCCAGCATTTT.

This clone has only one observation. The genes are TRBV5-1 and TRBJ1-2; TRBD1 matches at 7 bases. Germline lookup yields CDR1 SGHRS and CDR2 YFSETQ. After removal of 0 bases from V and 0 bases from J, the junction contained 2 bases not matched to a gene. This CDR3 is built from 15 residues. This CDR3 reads CASSLGQGSNYGYTF. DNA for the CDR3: TGCGCCAGCAGCTTGGGACAGGGCTCTAACTATGGCTACACCTTC.

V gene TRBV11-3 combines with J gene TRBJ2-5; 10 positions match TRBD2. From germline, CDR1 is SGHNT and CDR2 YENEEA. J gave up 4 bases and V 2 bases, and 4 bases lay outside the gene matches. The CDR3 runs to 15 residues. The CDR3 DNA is TGTGCCAGCAGCTTAAAGCGGGGGGGAGGAGAGACCCAGTACTTC. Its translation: CASSLKRGGGETQYF.

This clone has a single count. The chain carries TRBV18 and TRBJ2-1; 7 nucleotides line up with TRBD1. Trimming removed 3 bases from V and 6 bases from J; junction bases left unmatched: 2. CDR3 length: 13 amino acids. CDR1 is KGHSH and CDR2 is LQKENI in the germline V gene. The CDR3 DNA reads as TGTGCCAGCTCACCGGGACAGCGCAATGAGCAGTTCTTC. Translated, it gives CASSPGQRNEQFF.

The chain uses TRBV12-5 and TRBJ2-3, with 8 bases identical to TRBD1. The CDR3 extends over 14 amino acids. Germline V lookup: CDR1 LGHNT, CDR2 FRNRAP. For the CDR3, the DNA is TGTGCCAGCTTGACACCAGGGGGCTTAGATACGCAGTATTTT. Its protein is CASLTPGGLDTQYF. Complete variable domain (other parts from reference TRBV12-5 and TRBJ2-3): DARVTQTPRHKVTEMGQEVTMRCQPILGHNTVFWYRQTMMQGLELLAYFRNRAPLDDSGMPKDRFSAEMPDATLATLKIQPSEPRDSAVYFCASLTPGGLDTQYFGPGTRLTVL.

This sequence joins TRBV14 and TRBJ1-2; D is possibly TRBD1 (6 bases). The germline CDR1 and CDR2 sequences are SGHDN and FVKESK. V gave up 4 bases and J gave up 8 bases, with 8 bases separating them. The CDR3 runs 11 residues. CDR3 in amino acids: CASSPGVGYTF. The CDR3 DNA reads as TGTGCCAGCAGCCCAGGGGTCGGCTACACCTTC.

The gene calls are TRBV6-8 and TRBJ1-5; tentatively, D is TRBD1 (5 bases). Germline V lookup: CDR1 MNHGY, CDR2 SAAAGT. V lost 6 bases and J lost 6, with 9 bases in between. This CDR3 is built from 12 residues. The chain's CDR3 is CASSQGGQPQHF. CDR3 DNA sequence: TGTGCCAGCAGCCAGGGAGGTCAGCCCCAGCATTTT.

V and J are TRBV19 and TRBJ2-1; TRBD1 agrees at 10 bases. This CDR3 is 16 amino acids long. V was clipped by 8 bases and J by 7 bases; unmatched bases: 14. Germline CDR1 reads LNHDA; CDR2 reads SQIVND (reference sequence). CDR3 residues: CASSPLRGQGINEQFF. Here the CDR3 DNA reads TGTGCCAGTTCTCCCCTTAGGGGACAGGGGATAAATGAGCAGTTCTTC.

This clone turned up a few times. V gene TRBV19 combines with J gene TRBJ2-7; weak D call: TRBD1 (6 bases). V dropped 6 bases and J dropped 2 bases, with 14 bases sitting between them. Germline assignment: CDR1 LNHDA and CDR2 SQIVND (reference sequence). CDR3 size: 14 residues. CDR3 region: CASRTGNGAYEQYF. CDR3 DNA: TGTGCCAGTAGAACAGGGAATGGGGCCTACGAGCAGTACTTC.

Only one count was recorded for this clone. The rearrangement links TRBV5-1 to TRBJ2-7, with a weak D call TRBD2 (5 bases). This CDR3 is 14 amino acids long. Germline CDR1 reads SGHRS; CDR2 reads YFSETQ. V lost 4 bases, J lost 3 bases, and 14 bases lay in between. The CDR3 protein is CASSPTTDYYEQYF. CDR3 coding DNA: TGCGCCAGCAGCCCGACGACTGACTACTACGAGCAGTACTTC. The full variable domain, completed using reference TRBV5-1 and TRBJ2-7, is KAGVTQTPRYLIKTRGQQVTLSCSPISGHRSVSWYQQTPGQGLQFLFEYFSETQRNKGNFPGRFSGRQFSNSRSEMNVSTLELGDSALYLCASSPTTDYYEQYFGPGTRLTVT.

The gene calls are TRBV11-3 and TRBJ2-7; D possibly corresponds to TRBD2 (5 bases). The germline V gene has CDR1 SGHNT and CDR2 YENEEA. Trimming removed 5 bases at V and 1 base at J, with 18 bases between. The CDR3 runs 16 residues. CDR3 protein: CASSPLSRGWSYEQYF. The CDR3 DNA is TGTGCCAGCAGCCCCCTTAGCCGAGGGTGGTCCTACGAGCAGTACTTC.

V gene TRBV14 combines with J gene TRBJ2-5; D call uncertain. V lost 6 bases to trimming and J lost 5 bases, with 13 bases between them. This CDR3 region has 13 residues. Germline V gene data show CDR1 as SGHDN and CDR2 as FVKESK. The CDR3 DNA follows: TGTGCCAGCAGTGAAACGCTGGGGGAGACCCAGTACTTC. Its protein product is CASSETLGETQYF.

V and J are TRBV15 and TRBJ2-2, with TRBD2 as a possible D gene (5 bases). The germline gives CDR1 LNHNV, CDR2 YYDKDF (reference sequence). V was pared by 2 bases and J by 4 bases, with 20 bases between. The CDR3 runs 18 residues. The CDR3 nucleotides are TGTGCCACCAGCAGATCTAACGACTACGCCTCTGGCACCGGGGAGCTGTTTTTT. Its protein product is CATSRSNDYASGTGELFF.

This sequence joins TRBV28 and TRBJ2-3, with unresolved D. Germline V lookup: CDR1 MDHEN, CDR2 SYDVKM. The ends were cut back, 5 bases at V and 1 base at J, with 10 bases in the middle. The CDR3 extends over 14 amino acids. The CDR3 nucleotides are TGTGCCAGCAGTCCCATGGGTGGCACAGATACGCAGTATTTT. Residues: CASSPMGGTDTQYF.

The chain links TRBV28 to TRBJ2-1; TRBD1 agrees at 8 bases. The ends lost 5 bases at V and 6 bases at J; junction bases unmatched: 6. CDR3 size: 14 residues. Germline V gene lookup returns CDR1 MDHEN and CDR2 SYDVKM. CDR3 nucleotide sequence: TGTGCCAGCAGTCAGTGGACAGGGAGCAATGAGCAGTTCTTC. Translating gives CASSQWTGSNEQFF.

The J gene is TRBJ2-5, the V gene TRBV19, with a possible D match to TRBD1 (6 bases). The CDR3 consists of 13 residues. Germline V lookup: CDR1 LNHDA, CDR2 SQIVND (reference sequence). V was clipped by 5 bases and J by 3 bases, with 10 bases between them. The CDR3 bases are TGTGCCAGTAGTCCATGGACAGAAGAGACCCAGTACTTC. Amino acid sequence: CASSPWTEETQYF.

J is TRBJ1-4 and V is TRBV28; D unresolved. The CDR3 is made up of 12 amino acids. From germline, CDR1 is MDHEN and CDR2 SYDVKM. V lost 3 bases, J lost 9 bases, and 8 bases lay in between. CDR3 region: CASSFMGQKLFF. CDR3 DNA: TGTGCCAGCAGTTTCATGGGTCAAAAACTGTTTTTT.

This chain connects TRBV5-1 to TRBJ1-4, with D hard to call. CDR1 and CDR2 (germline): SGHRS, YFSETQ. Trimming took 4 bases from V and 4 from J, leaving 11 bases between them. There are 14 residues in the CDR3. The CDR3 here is CASSTDVVNEKLFF. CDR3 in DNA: TGCGCCAGCAGCACCGACGTTGTTAATGAAAAACTGTTTTTT.

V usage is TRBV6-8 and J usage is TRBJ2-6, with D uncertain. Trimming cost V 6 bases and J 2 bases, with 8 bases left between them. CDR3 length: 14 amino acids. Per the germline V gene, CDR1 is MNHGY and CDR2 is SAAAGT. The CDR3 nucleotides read TGTGCCAGCAGAGGCAGTACTGGGGCCAACGTCCTGACTTTC. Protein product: CASRGSTGANVLTF.